One and the same sample provided the 14 T cell receptor beta chains below, sequenced in a study of T cells after posttransplantation cyclophosphamide (TCRdb year 2016). To prepare the library, the immunoSEQ multiplex PCR assay was applied. Held by TCRdb, this immuneACCESS table contains in-frame sequences only and omits some clones. Under half of the omission traces to an unresolved V gene where checked; the cause of the rest is unknown. The data for this sample show about 12,000 clones, each detected more than once. The ten top clones hold 6% to 9.5% of the sample. Sequenced input: PBMCs. The receptor source for this set is a woman between 35 and 50 years old in good health, CMV-negative, and a related stem cell transplant donor.

This clone has ten or more counts. V usage is TRBV23-1 and J usage is TRBJ1-3; TRBD1 agrees at 8 bases. TRBV23-1 is placed among ORFs of uncertain function. The CDR3 runs to 18 residues. V gave up 4 bases and J gave up 8 bases; unmatched junction bases: 19. The CDR3 coding sequence is TGCGCCAGCAGTCTCCCCTCCCGGCGACAGGGGAGTGGTGACACCATATATTTT. This sequence encodes CASSLPSRRQGSGDTIYF.

This clone was seen ten or more times. This sequence joins TRBV7-9 and TRBJ2-3; D not certain. The CDR3 contains 14 residues. V lost 6 bases, J lost 4 bases, and 14 bases lay in between. The germline CDR1 and CDR2 sequences are SEHNR and FQNEAQ (reference sequence). The CDR3 here is CASSSRGQSDTQYF. CDR3 in DNA: TGTGCCAGCAGTTCACGAGGCCAGTCAGATACGCAGTATTTT.

This clone appeared many times. This chain uses TRBV6-1 with TRBJ1-2; D gene uncertain. Germline CDR1 and CDR2: MNHNS and SASEGT. With 0 bases removed from V and 2 bases from J, the gap between germline ends came to 10 bases. The CDR3 consists of 15 residues. The CDR3 spells CASSEADSRNYGYTF. The DNA for the CDR3 is TGTGCCAGCAGTGAAGCAGACTCTAGAAACTATGGCTACACCTTC.

This clone came up a few times. This chain connects TRBV9 to TRBJ2-5, with 9 bases identical to TRBD1. CDR1 SGDLS and CDR2 YYNGEE come from the germline V gene. V shed 3 bases, J shed 5 bases, and the junction held 5 bases outside the gene matches. The CDR3 is 14 residues long. The CDR3 DNA reads as TGTGCCAGCAGCGCGACAGGGGGAGCGGAGACCCAGTACTTC. It codes for CASSATGGAETQYF.

This clone was detected a few times. This chain connects TRBV12-3 or TRBV12-4 to TRBJ1-2; 10 bases fit TRBD1. The CDR3 is 15 residues long. J gave up 7 bases and V 6 bases, and 11 bases lay outside the gene matches. The DNA of the CDR3 is TGTGCCAGCAGGAGCCAGGACAGGGGGAATATTGGCTACACCTTC. This codes for CASRSQDRGNIGYTF.

This clone was counted only a few times. The rearrangement uses TRBV13 and TRBJ2-3, with unresolved D. From germline, CDR1 is PRHDT and CDR2 FYEKMQ (reference sequence). With 5 bases removed from V and 6 bases from J, the gap between germline ends came to 12 bases. The CDR3 loop spans 13 amino acids. The CDR3 spells CASSPPLGDTQYF. CDR3 sequence (DNA): TGTGCCAGCAGCCCCCCCTTAGGGGATACGCAGTATTTT.

Ten or more counts support this clone. The chain carries TRBV24-1 and TRBJ2-3; D remains ambiguous. Germline V gene lookup returns CDR1 KGHDR and CDR2 SFDVKD. The CDR3 sequence is 13 residues long. Trimming took 1 base from V and 4 from J, leaving 5 bases between them. The CDR3 loop is CATSDLQSDTQYF. In nucleotides, the CDR3 is TGTGCCACCAGTGATTTACAATCAGATACGCAGTATTTT.

This clone came up many times. This rearrangement joins TRBV6-5 to TRBJ2-6; TRBD1 agrees at 10 bases. From germline, CDR1 is MNHEY and CDR2 SVGAGI. This CDR3 contains 16 residues. V was clipped by 4 bases and J by 2 bases; unmatched bases: 2. The CDR3 coding sequence is TGTGCCAGCAGTTCCGGGACAGGGGCTGGGGCCAACGTCCTGACTTTC. This encodes CASSSGTGAGANVLTF.

This clone occurred many times. This sequence joins TRBV18 and TRBJ2-1; 10 nucleotides match TRBD2. The V segment lost 3 bases and the J segment 7 bases; nucleotides outside the gene matches: 6. The germline V gene has CDR1 KGHSH and CDR2 LQKENI. The length of the CDR3 is 15 residues. The CDR3 reads CASSPTTSGSNEQFF. CDR3 bases: TGTGCCAGCTCACCCACGACTAGCGGGTCTAATGAGCAGTTCTTC.

This clone was observed at least ten times. The J gene is TRBJ1-3, the V gene TRBV6-5; tentative D call: TRBD1 (6 bases). The length of the CDR3 is 15 residues. Germline values: CDR1 MNHEY, CDR2 SVGAGI. Trimming removed 2 bases from V and 4 bases from J, with 12 bases in between. The CDR3 bases are TGTGCCAGCAGTTACGGGGGGGGCCTGGGAAACACCATATATTTT. This sequence encodes CASSYGGGLGNTIYF.

The V call is TRBV5-1, the J call TRBJ2-5; D unclear. CDR3 length: 15 amino acids. Germline V gives CDR1 SGHRS, CDR2 YFSETQ. The V gene lost 6 bases and the J gene lost 4 bases, with 19 bases spanning the gap. The CDR3 DNA reads as TGCGCCAGCAAGTTTGAAGCGCAGAAGGCAGAGACCCAGTACTTC. It is translated as CASKFEAQKAETQYF.

This clone was seen at least ten times. The J gene is TRBJ2-7, the V gene TRBV4-3; 7 nucleotides agree with TRBD1. Looked up from germline, CDR1 is LGHNA and CDR2 is YSLEER. CDR3 length: 16 amino acids. J was trimmed by 4 bases and V by 3 bases; bases with no gene match: 12. The CDR3 here is CASSQGRDRDGYEQYF. The CDR3 bases are TGCGCCAGCAGCCAGGGGCGAGACAGGGACGGGTACGAGCAGTACTTC.

In its sample, this clone was seen many times. The chain combines TRBV6-1 with TRBJ1-1; the D gene is possibly TRBD1 (5 bases). Deletions cut 1 base from V and 8 bases from J, with 11 bases between. The CDR3 contains 13 residues. Germline lookup yields CDR1 MNHNS and CDR2 SASEGT. Here the CDR3 reads CASSEGRRQEAFF. The CDR3 nucleotides read TGTGCCAGCAGTGAAGGGCGGCGACAGGAAGCTTTCTTT.

In this sample, this clone turned up many times. V and J are TRBV19 and TRBJ1-5, with 7 bases lining up with TRBD1. From germline, CDR1 is LNHDA and CDR2 SQIVND (reference sequence). The J segment lost 2 bases and the V segment lost 3 bases, leaving 10 bases of the junction unmatched. The CDR3 totals 17 residues. DNA of the CDR3: TGTGCCAGTAGTATGAGACAGGGTGAGAGTGGCAATCAGCCCCAGCATTTT. Its protein is CASSMRQGESGNQPQHF.